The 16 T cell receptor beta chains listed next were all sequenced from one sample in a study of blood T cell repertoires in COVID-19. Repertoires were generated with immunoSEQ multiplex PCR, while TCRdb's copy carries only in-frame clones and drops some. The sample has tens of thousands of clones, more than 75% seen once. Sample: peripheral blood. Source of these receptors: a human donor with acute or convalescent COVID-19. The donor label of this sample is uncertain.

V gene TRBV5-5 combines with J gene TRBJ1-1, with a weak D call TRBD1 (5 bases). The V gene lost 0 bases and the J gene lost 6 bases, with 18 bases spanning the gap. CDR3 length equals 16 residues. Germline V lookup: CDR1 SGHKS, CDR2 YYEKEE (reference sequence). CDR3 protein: CASSLGPGLPQAEAFF. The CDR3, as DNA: TGTGCCAGCAGCTTGGGCCCAGGGCTCCCGCAGGCTGAAGCTTTCTTT.

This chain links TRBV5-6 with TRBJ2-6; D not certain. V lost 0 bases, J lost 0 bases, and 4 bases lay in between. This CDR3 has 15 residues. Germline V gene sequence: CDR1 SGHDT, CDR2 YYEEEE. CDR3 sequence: CASSLAGSGANVLTF. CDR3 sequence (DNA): TGTGCCAGCAGCTTGGCCGGCTCTGGGGCCAACGTCCTGACTTTC.

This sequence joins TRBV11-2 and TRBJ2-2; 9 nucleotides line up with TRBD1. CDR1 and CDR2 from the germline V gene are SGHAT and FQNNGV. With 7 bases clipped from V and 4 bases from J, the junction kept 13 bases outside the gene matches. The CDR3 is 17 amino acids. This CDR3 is CASTHDTGTGTTGELFF. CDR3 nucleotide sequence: TGTGCCAGCACACATGATACCGGGACAGGGACCACCGGGGAGCTGTTTTTT.

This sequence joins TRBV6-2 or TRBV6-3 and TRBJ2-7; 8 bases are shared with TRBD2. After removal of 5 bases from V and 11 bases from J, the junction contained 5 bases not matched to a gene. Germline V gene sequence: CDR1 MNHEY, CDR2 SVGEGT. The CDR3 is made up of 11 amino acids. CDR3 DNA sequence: TGTGCCAGCAGTCGGGGGGGGATTAAGTACTTC. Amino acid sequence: CASSRGGIKYF.

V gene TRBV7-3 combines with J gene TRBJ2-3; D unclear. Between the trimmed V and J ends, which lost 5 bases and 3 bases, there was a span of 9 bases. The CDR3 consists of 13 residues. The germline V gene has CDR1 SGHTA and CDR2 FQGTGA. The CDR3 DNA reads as TGTGCCAGCAGCCTTCGCAGGACAGATACGCAGTATTTT. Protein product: CASSLRRTDTQYF.

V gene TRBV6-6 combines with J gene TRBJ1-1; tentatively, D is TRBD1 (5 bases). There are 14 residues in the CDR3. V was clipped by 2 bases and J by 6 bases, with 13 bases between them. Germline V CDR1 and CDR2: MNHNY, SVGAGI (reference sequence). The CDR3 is CASSYPETAAEAFF. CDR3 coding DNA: TGTGCCAGCAGTTACCCAGAGACAGCCGCTGAAGCTTTCTTT.

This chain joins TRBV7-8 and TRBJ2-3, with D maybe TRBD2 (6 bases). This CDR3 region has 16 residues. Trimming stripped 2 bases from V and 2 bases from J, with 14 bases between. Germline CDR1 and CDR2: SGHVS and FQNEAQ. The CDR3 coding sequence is TGTGCCAGCAGCTTACTGTACGGGGGTACCACAGATACGCAGTATTTT. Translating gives CASSLLYGGTTDTQYF.

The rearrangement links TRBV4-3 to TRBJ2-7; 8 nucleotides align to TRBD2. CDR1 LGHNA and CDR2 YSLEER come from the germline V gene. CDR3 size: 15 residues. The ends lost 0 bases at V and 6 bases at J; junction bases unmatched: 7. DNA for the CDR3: TGCGCCAGCAGCCAAGATGGAGCGGGAGCACGCGAGCAGTACTTC. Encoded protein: CASSQDGAGAREQYF.

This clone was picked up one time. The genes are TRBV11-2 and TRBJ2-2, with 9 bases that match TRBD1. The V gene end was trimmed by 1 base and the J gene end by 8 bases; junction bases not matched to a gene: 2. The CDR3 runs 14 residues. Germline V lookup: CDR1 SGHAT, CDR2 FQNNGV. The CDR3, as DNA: TGTGCCAGCAGCTTAGTACAGGGGGCAGGGGAGCTGTTTTTT. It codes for CASSLVQGAGELFF. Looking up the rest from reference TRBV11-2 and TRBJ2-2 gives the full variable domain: EAGVAQSPRYKIIEKRQSVAFWCNPISGHATLYWYQQILGQGPKLLIQFQNNGVVDDSQLPKDRFSAERLKGVDSTLKIQPAKLEDSAVYLCASSLVQGAGELFFGEGSRLTVL.

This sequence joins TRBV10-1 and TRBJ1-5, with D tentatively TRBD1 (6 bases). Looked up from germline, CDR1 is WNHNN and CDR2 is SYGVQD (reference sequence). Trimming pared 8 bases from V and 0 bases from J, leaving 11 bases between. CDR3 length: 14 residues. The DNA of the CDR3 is TGCGCCAGCCAGGGGAGGGATAGCAATCAGCCCCAGCATTTT. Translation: CASQGRDSNQPQHF.

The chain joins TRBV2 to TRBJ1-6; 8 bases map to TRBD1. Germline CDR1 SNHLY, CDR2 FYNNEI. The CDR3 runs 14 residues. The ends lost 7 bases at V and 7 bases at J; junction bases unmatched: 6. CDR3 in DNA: TGTGCCAGCACCATTCAGGGGGCGAATTCACCCCTCCACTTT. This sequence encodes CASTIQGANSPLHF.

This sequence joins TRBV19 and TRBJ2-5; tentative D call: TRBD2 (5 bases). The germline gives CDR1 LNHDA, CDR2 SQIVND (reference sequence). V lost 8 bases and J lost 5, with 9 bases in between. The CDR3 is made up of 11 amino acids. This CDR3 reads CASGRGETQYF. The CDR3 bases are TGTGCCAGTGGCAGAGGGGAGACCCAGTACTTC.

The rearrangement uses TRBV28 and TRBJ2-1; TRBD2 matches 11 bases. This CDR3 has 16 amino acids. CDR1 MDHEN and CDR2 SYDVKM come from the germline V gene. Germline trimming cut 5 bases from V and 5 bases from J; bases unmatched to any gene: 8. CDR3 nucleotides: TGTGCCAGCAGTCCCTCCCTAGCGGGGGGCCACAATGAGCAGTTCTTC. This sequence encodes CASSPSLAGGHNEQFF.

In DNA, the CDR3 is TGCGCCAGCAGCCAGAACCCTAGCGGGAGCACAGATACGCAGTATTTT. Protein sequence: CASSQNPSGSTDTQYF. The chain couples TRBV4-3 to TRBJ2-3; 8 nucleotides align to TRBD2. Germline-derived CDR1 and CDR2 are LGHNA and YSLEER. CDR3 size: 16 residues. J gave up 0 bases and V 3 bases, and 5 bases lay outside the gene matches.

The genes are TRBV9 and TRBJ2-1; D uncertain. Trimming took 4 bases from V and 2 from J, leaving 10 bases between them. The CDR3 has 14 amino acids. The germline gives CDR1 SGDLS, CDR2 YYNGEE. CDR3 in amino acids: CASSKETTYNEQFF. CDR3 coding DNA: TGTGCCAGCAGCAAGGAAACTACCTACAATGAGCAGTTCTTC.

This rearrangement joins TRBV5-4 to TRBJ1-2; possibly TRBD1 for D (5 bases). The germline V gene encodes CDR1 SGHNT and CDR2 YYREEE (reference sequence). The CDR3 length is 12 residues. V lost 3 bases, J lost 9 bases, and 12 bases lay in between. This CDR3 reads CASSSGGDSYTF. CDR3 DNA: TGTGCCAGCAGCTCTGGGGGGGATAGCTACACCTTC. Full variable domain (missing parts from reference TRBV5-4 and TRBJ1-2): ETGVTQSPTHLIKTRGQQVTLRCSSQSGHNTVSWYQQALGQGPQFIFQYYREEENGRGNFPPRFSGLQFPNYSSELNVNALELDDSALYLCASSSGGDSYTFGSGTRLTVV.